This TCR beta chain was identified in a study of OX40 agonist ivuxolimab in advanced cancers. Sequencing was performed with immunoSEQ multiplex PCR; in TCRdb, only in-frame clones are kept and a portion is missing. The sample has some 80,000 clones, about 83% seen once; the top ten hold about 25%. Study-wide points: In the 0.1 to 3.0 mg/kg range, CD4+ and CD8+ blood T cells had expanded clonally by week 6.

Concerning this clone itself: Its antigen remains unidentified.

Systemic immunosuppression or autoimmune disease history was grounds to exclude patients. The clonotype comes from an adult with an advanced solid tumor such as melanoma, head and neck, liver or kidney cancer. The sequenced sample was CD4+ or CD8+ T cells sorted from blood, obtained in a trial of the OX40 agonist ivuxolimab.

The CDR3 sequence: CASSFEGMTYEQYF. In DNA, the CDR3 is TGCGCCAGCAGCTTTGAGGGTATGACCTACGAGCAGTACTTC. V and J are TRBV5-1 and TRBJ2-5; D is possibly TRBD2 (5 bases). The J call may be in error: the DNA end matches TRBJ2-7 better. The CDR3 sequence is 14 residues long. Germline V CDR1 and CDR2: SGHRS, YFSETQ.